Each of the 30 T cell receptor beta chains below was sequenced from the same sample in a study of CD8 T cells in Susac syndrome. After extraction with the RNeasy kit, roughly 0.45 to 1 ug of the RNA was reverse transcribed using random hexamers. TCRdb itself ran the immunoSEQ multiplex PCR reads through MiXCR, one entry per CDR3 protein. This table holds about 400,000 distinct CDR3 sequences, 85% to 90% found once. Sequences were obtained from CD8+ T cells from PBMCs. The source is a human donor with multiple sclerosis.

The chain carries TRBV19 and TRBJ2-1; 9 nucleotides align to TRBD2. Per the germline V gene, CDR1 is LNHDA and CDR2 is SQIVND (reference sequence). Trimming removed 7 bases from V and 15 bases from J; junction bases left unmatched: 10. The length of the CDR3 is 12 residues. The CDR3 DNA reads as TGTGCCAGTACGGGAATAGCGGGAGTTGTGTTCTTC. Residues: CASTGIAGVVFF.

The chain joins TRBV28 to TRBJ2-3; 9 bases are shared with TRBD1. The CDR3 covers 18 residues. V lost 3 bases and J lost 4; bases outside the gene matches: 14. Germline CDR1 is MDHEN and CDR2 is SYDVKM. The CDR3 bases are TGTGCCAGCAGTTTCCCCCTTGCCGGGACAGGGTTGGCAGATACGCAGTATTTT. Translated, it gives CASSFPLAGTGLADTQYF.

V gene TRBV12-3 or TRBV12-4 combines with J gene TRBJ2-1; a weak D match, TRBD1 (5 bases). There are 12 residues in the CDR3. V was pared by 3 bases and J by 9 bases, with 9 bases between. The CDR3 loop reads CASSLGHPEQFF. CDR3 DNA sequence: TGTGCCAGCAGTTTGGGGCACCCTGAGCAGTTCTTC.

The gene calls are TRBV28 and TRBJ1-5; the D gene is possibly TRBD1 (6 bases). The germline V and J ends were trimmed by 6 bases and 4 bases, with 19 bases remaining between them. This CDR3 has 16 residues. Germline-derived CDR1 and CDR2 are MDHEN and SYDVKM. In DNA form, the CDR3 reads TGTGCCAGCAGGGATATAGGGGGGTTTAGGAATCAGCCCCAGCATTTT. This translates into CASRDIGGFRNQPQHF.

This chain connects TRBV27 to TRBJ1-5; 9 nucleotides match TRBD1. The ends lost 6 bases at V and 3 bases at J; junction bases unmatched: 9. The CDR3 runs 16 residues. CDR1 MNHEY and CDR2 SMNVEV come from the germline V gene (reference sequence). CDR3 coding DNA: TGTGCCAGCAGAAGCTCAGGACAGGGGATCAATCAGCCCCAGCATTTT. This gives the protein CASRSSGQGINQPQHF.

The chain recombines TRBV12-3 or TRBV12-4 with TRBJ2-3, with D possibly TRBD1 on 5 matching bases. The CDR3 is 12 amino acids. Trimming shortened V by 7 bases and J by 3 bases, and 8 bases separated the two germline ends. CDR3 in amino acids: CASNSGTDTQYF. CDR3 nucleotide sequence: TGTGCCAGCAATTCAGGGACAGATACGCAGTATTTT.

Ten or more counts support this clonotype. The chain uses TRBV5-6 and TRBJ2-7; D unclear. This CDR3 is 11 amino acids long. Trimming pared 0 bases from V and 3 bases from J, leaving 1 base between. Germline CDR1 and CDR2: SGHDT and YYEEEE. The CDR3 DNA is TGTGCCAGCAGCTTGGACTACGAGCAGTACTTC. Protein: CASSLDYEQYF.

Only one count was recorded for this clonotype. The V call is TRBV16, the J call TRBJ2-3, with D hard to call. The CDR3 sequence is 12 residues long. V was trimmed by 5 bases and J by 5 bases, leaving 8 bases between them. Germline loops: CDR1 KGHSY, CDR2 FQNENV. This chain's CDR3 is CASSIRGDTQYF. CDR3 sequence (DNA): TGTGCCAGCAGCATAAGAGGAGATACGCAGTATTTT. The entire variable domain, with the rest obtained from reference TRBV16 and TRBJ2-3, is as follows: GEEVAQTPKHLVRGEGQKAKLYCAPIKGHSYVFWYQQVLKNEFKFLISFQNENVFDETGMPKERFSAKCLPNSPCSLEIQATKLEDSAVYFCASSIRGDTQYFGPGTRLTVL.

V usage is TRBV7-9 and J usage is TRBJ1-4; possibly TRBD1 for D (5 bases). Trimming shortened V by 5 bases and J by 5 bases, and 21 bases separated the two germline ends. The CDR3 sequence is 17 residues long. From germline, CDR1 is SEHNR and CDR2 FQNEAQ (reference sequence). For the CDR3, the DNA is TGTGCCAGCAGCCCAAAACGTCTTGACAGACTGAATGAAAAACTGTTTTTT. Protein product: CASSPKRLDRLNEKLFF.

This clonotype has a handful of counts. The rearrangement joins TRBV6-5 to TRBJ2-7, with 8 bases that match TRBD2. The J segment lost 0 bases and the V segment lost 5 bases, leaving 3 bases of the junction unmatched. Germline V CDR1 and CDR2: MNHEY, SVGAGI. The CDR3 totals 14 residues. The CDR3 coding sequence is TGTGCCAGCAGTGTAGCGGGGAGCTCCTACGAGCAGTACTTC. The encoded protein is CASSVAGSSYEQYF.

This clonotype has a single count. J is TRBJ2-1 and V is TRBV4-1, with D maybe TRBD1 (6 bases). Germline CDR1 MGHRA, CDR2 YSYEKL. The CDR3 sequence is 17 residues long. Deletions cut 0 bases from V and 1 base from J, with 13 bases between. This CDR3 is CASSQEPPGVSYNEQFF. CDR3 DNA sequence: TGCGCCAGCAGCCAAGAACCCCCAGGGGTTTCCTACAATGAGCAGTTCTTC.

This chain joins TRBV25-1 and TRBJ2-7; TRBD1 matches 9 bases. Germline lookup yields CDR1 MGHDK and CDR2 SYGVNS. The CDR3 consists of 12 residues. V was pared by 10 bases and J by 4 bases, with 5 bases of the junction left unmatched. As DNA, the CDR3 is TGTGCCACCAGGACAGGGGTATACGAGCAGTACTTC. This translates into CATRTGVYEQYF.

The chain joins TRBV28 to TRBJ2-3; 8 nucleotides match TRBD1. CDR3 length equals 16 residues. Trimming cost V 3 bases and J 3 bases; bases outside gene matches: 8. CDR1 and CDR2 (germline): MDHEN, SYDVKM. The CDR3, as DNA: TGTGCCAGCAGTTTGGACCCGGGACAGGTGACAGATACGCAGTATTTT. Amino acid sequence: CASSLDPGQVTDTQYF.

The chain is built from TRBV2 and TRBJ2-1, with D perhaps matching TRBD1 (7 bases). Trimming removed 3 bases at V and 7 bases at J, with 16 bases between. This CDR3 is 15 amino acids long. The germline V gene encodes CDR1 SNHLY and CDR2 FYNNEI. In DNA form, the CDR3 reads TGTGCCAGCAGTGAGCCCTCGACAGGGAGGAATGAGCAGTTCTTC. It codes for CASSEPSTGRNEQFF.

The rearrangement joins TRBV30 to TRBJ1-2; 8 positions agree with TRBD1. This CDR3 is 10 amino acids long. V gave up 8 bases and J gave up 4 bases; unmatched junction bases: 0. The germline V gene encodes CDR1 GTSNPN and CDR2 SVGIG (reference sequence). Here the CDR3 DNA reads TGTGCCGGACAGGGCTATGGCTACACCTTC. Its translation is CAGQGYGYTF.

The chain joins TRBV4-2 to TRBJ1-5, with a possible D match to TRBD1 (6 bases). This CDR3 has 16 amino acids. V was clipped by 0 bases and J by 7 bases, with 16 bases between them. Germline V gives CDR1 LGHNA, CDR2 YNFKEQ. CDR3 bases: TGTGCCAGCAGCCAAGAAGGGGGGCTTTCGTACCAGCCCCAGCATTTT. Encoded protein: CASSQEGGLSYQPQHF.

The chain recombines TRBV29-1 with TRBJ2-2; D call uncertain. V was pared by 3 bases and J by 1 base, with 6 bases between. Germline CDR1 SQVTM, CDR2 ANQGSEA. The CDR3 covers 13 residues. The CDR3 sequence is CSVDLRNTGELFF. CDR3 DNA sequence: TGCAGCGTTGATCTCAGGAACACCGGGGAGCTGTTTTTT.

The J gene is TRBJ2-7, the V gene TRBV7-2, with D unresolved. CDR3 length: 16 residues. The V end lost 7 bases, the J end lost 1 base, and 20 bases lay between the germline ends. From germline, CDR1 is SGHTA and CDR2 FQGNSA. The CDR3 loop reads CASNNPQYRISYEQYF. CDR3 bases: TGTGCCAGCAATAACCCCCAGTACCGAATTTCCTACGAGCAGTACTTC.

The CDR3 region has the DNA TGTGCCAGCACCAAAAGACAGGGATGGCACACTGAAGCTTTCTTT. Protein product: CASTKRQGWHTEAFF. The chain uses TRBV28 and TRBJ1-1; 7 bases are a match to TRBD1. Germline loops: CDR1 MDHEN, CDR2 SYDVKM. The junction had 11 bases not matched to a gene; V was cut back by 7 bases and J by 3 bases. CDR3 length: 15 residues. The full variable domain, with the rest looked up from reference TRBV28 and TRBJ1-1, is DVKVTQSSRYLVKRTGEKVFLECVQDMDHENMFWYRQDPGLGLRLIYFSYDVKMKEKGDIPEGYSVSREKKERFSLILESASTNQTSMYLCASTKRQGWHTEAFFGQGTRLTVV.

The J gene is TRBJ1-2, the V gene TRBV5-4, with D perhaps matching TRBD1 (5 bases). The CDR3 is 15 amino acids. V gave up 0 bases and J gave up 8 bases, with 17 bases separating them. Per germline, CDR1 SGHNT and CDR2 YYREEE (reference sequence). CDR3 sequence: CASSLGAGDLFGYTF. The CDR3 DNA sequence: TGTGCCAGCAGCTTGGGGGCGGGGGACCTCTTCGGCTACACCTTC. The variable domain in full, completed from reference TRBV5-4 and TRBJ1-2, reads ETGVTQSPTHLIKTRGQQVTLRCSSQSGHNTVSWYQQALGQGPQFIFQYYREEENGRGNFPPRFSGLQFPNYSSELNVNALELDDSALYLCASSLGAGDLFGYTFGSGTRLTVV.

V is TRBV29-1 and J is TRBJ2-1; D unresolved. This CDR3 region has 16 residues. The V gene lost 0 bases and the J gene lost 0 bases, with 12 bases spanning the gap. Germline CDR1 and CDR2: SQVTM and ANQGSEA. The DNA of the CDR3 is TGCAGCGTTGAAGATTTTGACACCAGCTCCTACAATGAGCAGTTCTTC. Its protein product is CSVEDFDTSSYNEQFF.

The V and J genes are TRBV19 and TRBJ2-7; D is unresolved. This CDR3 is 14 amino acids long. The V and J ends lost 2 bases and 0 bases respectively, with 8 bases between them. The germline gives CDR1 LNHDA, CDR2 SQIVND (reference sequence). The CDR3 sequence: CASSINDSSYEQYF. The CDR3 nucleotides are TGTGCCAGTAGTATAAACGATAGCTCCTACGAGCAGTACTTC.

This clonotype was observed a single time. The chain has TRBV7-9 and TRBJ1-4; unclear D gene. Germline CDR1 is SEHNR and CDR2 is FQNEAQ (reference sequence). V lost 3 bases and J 0 bases, leaving 11 bases between the germline ends. The CDR3 has 16 residues. In nucleotides, the CDR3 is TGTGCCAGCAGCTTCAGTTCAGACGCAACTAATGAAAAACTGTTTTTT. Residues: CASSFSSDATNEKLFF.

J is TRBJ2-1 and V is TRBV20-1, with D perhaps matching TRBD2 (5 bases). Trimming stripped 3 bases from V and 7 bases from J, with 16 bases between. The CDR3 length is 14 residues. The germline gives CDR1 DFQATT, CDR2 SNEGSKA (reference sequence). The CDR3 nucleotides read TGCAGTGCTAGGGGAATCACTAGTACAAATGAGCAGTTCTTC. Protein sequence: CSARGITSTNEQFF.

In this sample, this clonotype turned up once. The CDR3 bases are TGCGCCAGCCCACCCTCGGCCCAGGGAGCCAAAAACATTCAGTACTTC. Protein sequence: CASPPSAQGAKNIQYF. The chain combines TRBV23-1 with TRBJ2-4, with D possibly TRBD1 on 5 matching bases. TRBV23-1 is known as an ORF, though its function is uncertain. Trimming left V 8 bases short and J 0 bases short, with 17 bases between. This CDR3 region has 16 residues.

CDR3 sequence: CSVEGSSGSDAGELFF. The CDR3 DNA is TGCAGCGTTGAAGGGTCTAGCGGGAGTGATGCCGGGGAGCTGTTTTTT. The chain recombines TRBV29-1 with TRBJ2-2, with TRBD2 matching over 10 bases. This CDR3 has 16 amino acids. Trimming at V came to 1 base and at J to 6 bases, leaving 8 bases not matched to a gene. The germline gives CDR1 SQVTM, CDR2 ANQGSEA.

V and J are TRBV27 and TRBJ2-7, with 9 positions matching TRBD2. The CDR3 has 16 amino acids. V trimming: 0 bases; J trimming: 2 bases; junction bases outside the gene matches: 5. Germline V CDR1 and CDR2: MNHEY, SMNVEV (reference sequence). This CDR3 reads CASSLSGLAPTYEQYF. The CDR3 DNA reads TGTGCCAGCAGTTTATCAGGACTAGCGCCAACCTACGAGCAGTACTTC.

The J gene is TRBJ1-2, the V gene TRBV29-1; 8 bases align to TRBD1. The V segment lost 6 bases and the J segment 4 bases; nucleotides outside the gene matches: 4. Germline V gives CDR1 SQVTM, CDR2 ANQGSEA. The CDR3 covers 12 residues. The CDR3 protein is CSVDRGLYGYTF. The CDR3 DNA sequence: TGCAGCGTCGACAGGGGCCTCTATGGCTACACCTTC.

The chain uses TRBV4-1 and TRBJ1-1; tentative D call: TRBD1 (5 bases). CDR1 is MGHRA and CDR2 is YSYEKL in the germline V gene. The length of the CDR3 is 15 residues. V was trimmed by 0 bases and J by 9 bases, leaving 17 bases between them. CDR3 amino acids: CASSQEGRVEAKAFF. The DNA for the CDR3 is TGCGCCAGCAGCCAAGAGGGACGGGTTGAAGCCAAAGCTTTCTTT.

The rearrangement uses TRBV2 and TRBJ1-2; weak D call: TRBD1 (5 bases). Trimming took 10 bases from V and 3 from J, leaving 9 bases between them. The CDR3 runs to 11 residues. Germline V gene data show CDR1 as SNHLY and CDR2 as FYNNEI. CDR3 coding DNA: TGTGCCATCGGGGGTTACTATGGCTACACCTTC. It encodes CAIGGYYGYTF.